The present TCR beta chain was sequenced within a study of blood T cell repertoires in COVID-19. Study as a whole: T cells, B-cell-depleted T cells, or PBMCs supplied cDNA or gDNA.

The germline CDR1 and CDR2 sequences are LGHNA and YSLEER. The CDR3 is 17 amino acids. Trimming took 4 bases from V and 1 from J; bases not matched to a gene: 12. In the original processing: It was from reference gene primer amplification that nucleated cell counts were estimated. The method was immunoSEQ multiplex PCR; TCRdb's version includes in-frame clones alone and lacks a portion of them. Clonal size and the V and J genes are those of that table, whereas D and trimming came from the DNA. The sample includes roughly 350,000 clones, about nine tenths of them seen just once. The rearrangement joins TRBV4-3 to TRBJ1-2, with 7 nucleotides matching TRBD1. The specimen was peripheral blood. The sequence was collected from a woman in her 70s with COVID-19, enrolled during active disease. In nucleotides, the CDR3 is TGCGCCAGCAGCCCCCTCCCGGGACAGAGTAATAACTATGGCTACACCTTC. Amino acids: CASSPLPGQSNNYGYTF.